Shown below are 21 T cell receptor beta chains from a single sample sequenced in a study of T cells in Graves' hyperthyroidism and ophthalmopathy. Regions amplified from RNA transcripts were the TCR beta CDR3 regions. First-round RT-PCR with HTBI primers amplified the TCR CDR3 region. TCRdb re-analysed the multiplex PCR reads in MiXCR, keeping a single row per CDR3 protein. The repertoire holds about 640,000 distinct CDR3 sequences, with around 21% as singletons. The specimen was blood. The receptors originated from a man in his thirties or forties with Graves' ophthalmopathy.

This clonotype was detected many times. The chain is built from TRBV20-1 and TRBJ1-5, with 10 bases identical to TRBD1. Per the germline V gene, CDR1 is DFQATT and CDR2 is SNEGSKA (reference sequence). This CDR3 comprises 16 residues. With 0 bases clipped from V and 3 bases from J, the junction kept 5 bases outside the gene matches. The chain's CDR3 is CSARDPGTGVNQPQHF. In DNA form, the CDR3 reads TGCAGTGCTAGAGATCCCGGGACAGGGGTCAATCAGCCCCAGCATTTT.

The rearrangement joins TRBV6-5 to TRBJ1-5, with unresolved D. V was clipped by 0 bases and J by 4 bases, with 10 bases between them. Germline CDR1 reads MNHEY; CDR2 reads SVGAGI. The CDR3 is made up of 15 amino acids. CDR3 amino acids: CASSYSNGPNQPQHF. CDR3 nucleotides: TGTGCCAGCAGTTACTCGAACGGACCGAATCAGCCCCAGCATTTT.

The V gene is TRBV29-1, the J gene TRBJ1-5; D remains unclear. V was shortened by 4 bases and J by 4 bases, with 11 bases between the two germline ends. The CDR3 is made up of 13 amino acids. Germline V gives CDR1 SQVTM, CDR2 ANQGSEA. CDR3 region: CSVGESWNQPQHF. The CDR3, as DNA: TGCAGCGTTGGAGAAAGTTGGAATCAGCCCCAGCATTTT.

This clonotype was observed a handful of times. This sequence joins TRBV29-1 and TRBJ2-1; D perhaps matches TRBD2 (5 bases). The CDR3 is made up of 14 amino acids. Germline V gene data show CDR1 as SQVTM and CDR2 as ANQGSEA. Trimming removed 8 bases at V and 4 bases at J, with 18 bases between. CDR3 nucleotide sequence: TGCAGCTTAACCGGGATTCGAGAGTACAATGAGCAGTTCTTC. Protein product: CSLTGIREYNEQFF.

This clonotype has just a few counts. The V gene is TRBV28, the J gene TRBJ2-5; D tentatively fits TRBD1 or TRBD2 (5 bases each). There are 14 residues in the CDR3. V was clipped by 6 bases and J by 1 base, with 12 bases between them. Germline values: CDR1 MDHEN, CDR2 SYDVKM. CDR3 sequence reads: CASSEGRFQETQYF. In DNA form, the CDR3 reads TGTGCCAGCAGCGAGGGACGGTTCCAAGAGACCCAGTACTTC. Using reference TRBV28 and TRBJ2-5 for the parts outside the CDR3, the full variable domain is DVKVTQSSRYLVKRTGEKVFLECVQDMDHENMFWYRQDPGLGLRLIYFSYDVKMKEKGDIPEGYSVSREKKERFSLILESASTNQTSMYLCASSEGRFQETQYFGPGTRLLVL.

The rearrangement uses TRBV7-2 and TRBJ2-7; 10 bases line up with TRBD1. The CDR3 extends over 15 amino acids. CDR1 is SGHTA, CDR2 FQGNSA, per germline. V was clipped by 3 bases and J by 4 bases; unmatched bases: 6. DNA for the CDR3: TGTGCCAGCAGCTTGACAGGGGGCACGAGGTACGAGCAGTACTTC. Translation: CASSLTGGTRYEQYF.

For this clonotype: A much larger clone lies one base from this, so it may be a read error. J is TRBJ1-5 and V is TRBV28; 7 bases match TRBD1. Looked up from germline, CDR1 is MDHEN and CDR2 is SYDVKM. V was pared by 7 bases and J by 2 bases, with 2 bases of the junction left unmatched. This CDR3 region has 13 residues. CDR3 bases: TGTGCCAGCACGGGACAGCGCAATCAGCCCCAGCATTTT. Its translation: CASTGQRNQPQHF.

This clonotype was seen only a few times. The chain recombines TRBV6-1 with TRBJ2-1; TRBD1 matches 7 bases. The V gene end was trimmed by 7 bases and the J gene end by 6 bases; junction bases not matched to a gene: 9. Germline V gene lookup returns CDR1 MNHNS and CDR2 SASEGT. This CDR3 is built from 14 residues. The CDR3 DNA reads TGTGCCAGCATCCTTGGGGACAGCCTCAATGAGCAGTTCTTC. Its protein product is CASILGDSLNEQFF.

This clonotype has just a few counts. The J gene is TRBJ2-1, the V gene TRBV18, with D possibly TRBD1 on 5 matching bases. The CDR3 spans 16 residues. With 0 bases removed from V and 4 bases from J, the gap between germline ends came to 13 bases. In germline, CDR1 is KGHSH, CDR2 LQKENI. CDR3 protein: CASSPPARVLYNEQFF. In nucleotides, the CDR3 is TGTGCCAGCTCACCACCGGCCAGGGTGTTATACAATGAGCAGTTCTTC.

This clonotype was found many times. J is TRBJ2-7 and V is TRBV2; D gene uncertain. There are 13 residues in the CDR3. With 3 bases removed from V and 0 bases from J, the gap between germline ends came to 6 bases. Per germline, CDR1 SNHLY and CDR2 FYNNEI. CDR3 sequence reads: CASSEAPSYEQYF. The CDR3 nucleotides read TGTGCCAGCAGTGAGGCACCCTCCTACGAGCAGTACTTC.

The sample holds a few counts of this clonotype. The genes are TRBV19 and TRBJ1-1; D possibly corresponds to TRBD1 (5 bases). The CDR3 runs to 15 residues. V shed 5 bases and J shed 3 bases, with 16 bases lying between them. CDR1 LNHDA and CDR2 SQIVND come from the germline V gene (reference sequence). The CDR3 sequence is CASSYVTSGDTEAFF. CDR3 DNA: TGTGCCAGTAGTTATGTGACATCGGGGGACACTGAAGCTTTCTTT.

The chain joins TRBV6-2 or TRBV6-3 to TRBJ2-1; 7 bases match TRBD2. J gave up 2 bases and V 2 bases, and 3 bases lay outside the gene matches. This CDR3 region has 15 residues. Per germline, CDR1 MNHEY and CDR2 SVGEGT. The CDR3 here is CASSYGGDPYNEQFF. The DNA of the CDR3 is TGTGCCAGCAGTTACGGGGGGGACCCCTACAATGAGCAGTTCTTC.

This chain uses TRBV7-6 with TRBJ2-7, with 7 bases that match TRBD2. The CDR3 sequence is 14 residues long. Germline CDR1 is SGHVS and CDR2 is FNYEAQ. Unmatched junction bases numbered 9, after V lost 5 bases and J lost 5 bases. CDR3 sequence (DNA): TGTGCCAGCAGCCCCGGCGGACTAGTCGACGAGCAGTACTTC. Amino acids: CASSPGGLVDEQYF.

This clonotype showed up many times. V usage is TRBV30 and J usage is TRBJ2-1, with TRBD2 matching over 10 bases. Trimming removed 2 bases from V and 8 bases from J; junction bases left unmatched: 6. The CDR3 spans 14 residues. Germline V gene data show CDR1 as GTSNPN and CDR2 as SVGIG (reference sequence). Here the CDR3 reads CAWSSLAGKDEQFF. In DNA, the CDR3 is TGTGCCTGGAGTTCACTAGCGGGAAAAGATGAGCAGTTCTTC.

This clonotype was found a few times. The chain carries TRBV7-3 and TRBJ2-2, with D unclear. V was pared by 0 bases and J by 3 bases, with 5 bases between. CDR3 length equals 14 residues. Looked up from germline, CDR1 is SGHTA and CDR2 is FQGTGA. CDR3 DNA: TGTGCCAGCAGCTTAACGAAGGACACCGGGGAGCTGTTTTTT. Residues: CASSLTKDTGELFF.

This clonotype was detected ten times or more. The chain links TRBV28 to TRBJ1-5; D is possibly TRBD1 (5 bases). There are 16 residues in the CDR3. Germline values: CDR1 MDHEN, CDR2 SYDVKM. V lost 3 bases to trimming and J lost 7 bases, with 19 bases between them. The CDR3, as DNA: TGTGCCAGCAGTTTTCCCGGACCCGGGGGGGACCAGCCCCAGCATTTT. Encoded protein: CASSFPGPGGDQPQHF.

V gene TRBV25-1 combines with J gene TRBJ1-6; D remains ambiguous. This CDR3 region has 12 residues. V gave up 1 base and J gave up 9 bases, with 4 bases separating them. In germline, CDR1 is MGHDK, CDR2 SYGVNS. CDR3 region: CASSESSSPLHF. As DNA, the CDR3 is TGTGCCAGCAGTGAATCCAGTTCACCCCTCCACTTT.

V gene TRBV4-1 combines with J gene TRBJ2-1; 11 nucleotides align to TRBD2. V shed 1 base and J 8 bases; nucleotides not matched to a gene: 7. The germline V gene has CDR1 MGHRA and CDR2 YSYEKL. The CDR3 is 16 amino acids. DNA of the CDR3: TGCGCCAGCAGCCAAGGCGGTAGCGGGAGGGTGGATGAGCAGTTCTTC. The encoded protein is CASSQGGSGRVDEQFF.

The table lists this clonotype with many counts. CDR3 in DNA: TGTGCCACCTCCCTAGCGGGGGGCACCGGGGAGCTGTTTTTT. Its translation is CATSLAGGTGELFF. The V and J genes are TRBV11-3 and TRBJ2-2; TRBD2 aligns across 11 bases. CDR3 size: 14 residues. V trimming: 10 bases; J trimming: 4 bases; junction bases outside the gene matches: 5. Germline V gives CDR1 SGHNT, CDR2 YENEEA.

This clonotype was seen only a few times. The V call is TRBV13, the J call TRBJ2-7; D gene ambiguous. CDR1 and CDR2 (germline): PRHDT, FYEKMQ (reference sequence). This CDR3 is built from 12 residues. The V and J ends lost 5 bases and 7 bases respectively, with 12 bases between them. The CDR3: CASSPTGREQYF. The DNA for the CDR3 is TGTGCCAGCAGCCCGACCGGACGGGAGCAGTACTTC.

This clonotype appeared a few times. The rearrangement uses TRBV12-5 and TRBJ2-1, with a possible D match to TRBD1 (5 bases). CDR3 length equals 14 residues. Germline assignment: CDR1 LGHNT and CDR2 FRNRAP. V was cut by 3 bases and J by 6 bases, with 12 bases left in between. CDR3 bases: TGTGCTAGTGGTTTAAGCAGGGTACCCAATGAGCAGTTCTTC. Protein product: CASGLSRVPNEQFF.